These 17 T cell receptor beta chains originate from one sample sequenced in a study of early T cells in non-severe SARS-CoV-2 infection. TCRdb re-analysed the 5' RACE reads in MiXCR, keeping a single row per CDR3 protein. The sample lists tens of thousands of distinct CDR3 sequences, roughly an eighth occurring once. The sequenced sample was whole blood. These receptors all stem from an adult who was a healthcare worker with PCR-confirmed SARS-CoV-2 infection or an uninfected control (not recorded which).

At least ten counts were recorded for this clonotype. The chain couples TRBV15 to TRBJ1-6, with no clear D. The length of the CDR3 is 13 residues. In germline, CDR1 is LNHNV, CDR2 YYDKDF (reference sequence). V was shortened by 5 bases and J by 9 bases, with 11 bases between the two germline ends. The CDR3 sequence is CATSQSLGSPLHF. The CDR3 region has the DNA TGTGCCACCAGCCAGTCCCTTGGTTCACCCCTCCACTTT.

In this sample, this clonotype turned up many times. CDR3 protein: CASSLRRGYGYTF. DNA for the CDR3: TGTGCCAGCAGTTTACGACGGGGCTATGGCTACACCTTC. This chain uses TRBV12-3 or TRBV12-4 with TRBJ1-2; no clear D. This CDR3 has 13 amino acids. With 2 bases removed from V and 4 bases from J, the gap between germline ends came to 8 bases.

This clonotype has ten or more counts. V and J are TRBV20-1 and TRBJ1-5; D call uncertain. CDR1 and CDR2 from the germline V gene are DFQATT and SNEGSKA (reference sequence). This CDR3 region has 12 residues. V was trimmed by 3 bases and J by 3 bases, leaving 6 bases between them. The CDR3 region has the DNA TGCAGTGCTAGGGCACACAATCAGCCCCAGCATTTT. This translates into CSARAHNQPQHF.

This clonotype has just a few counts. This chain links TRBV12-5 with TRBJ2-5; no clear D gene. The germline CDR1 and CDR2 sequences are LGHNT and FRNRAP. CDR3 length equals 13 residues. The ends were cut back, 4 bases at V and 5 bases at J, with 11 bases in the middle. This chain's CDR3 is CASGSSGSETQYF. The CDR3 coding sequence is TGTGCTAGTGGTTCCTCCGGAAGCGAGACCCAGTACTTC.

This clonotype was seen repeatedly, ten times or more. The CDR3 DNA reads as TGTGCCAGCAGCTTAGTCGGTATCGAGCAGTACTTC. This encodes CASSLVGIEQYF. V is TRBV7-2 and J is TRBJ2-7; D is unclear. The CDR3 is made up of 12 amino acids. Germline assignment: CDR1 SGHTA and CDR2 FQGNSA. Trimming cost V 1 base and J 6 bases, with 7 bases left between them.

This clonotype was detected ten times or more. The chain couples TRBV3-1 to TRBJ1-1; D gene unclear. This CDR3 spans 16 amino acids. CDR1 is LGHDT, CDR2 YNNKEL, per germline (reference sequence). V lost 4 bases to trimming and J lost 3 bases, with 18 bases between them. The CDR3 region is CASSPLGRTAHTEAFF. Written as DNA, the CDR3 is TGTGCCAGCAGCCCTCTAGGAAGGACTGCACACACTGAAGCTTTCTTT.

In DNA form, the CDR3 reads TGCGCCAGCAGACAAAGACTAGCGAACAATGAGCAGTTCTTC. This sequence encodes CASRQRLANNEQFF. This chain joins TRBV5-1 and TRBJ2-1; TRBD2 matches 8 bases. Per the germline V gene, CDR1 is SGHRS and CDR2 is YFSETQ. This CDR3 is 14 amino acids long. The ends lost 5 bases at V and 5 bases at J; junction bases unmatched: 6.

This clonotype showed up just a few times. The chain couples TRBV20-1 to TRBJ2-3, with TRBD1 matching 7 bases. J was trimmed by 2 bases and V by 4 bases; bases with no gene match: 6. The germline gives CDR1 DFQATT, CDR2 SNEGSKA (reference sequence). This CDR3 has 14 amino acids. CDR3 loop: CSATRGSPTDTQYF. The CDR3 DNA follows: TGCAGTGCTACCAGGGGGTCGCCCACAGATACGCAGTATTTT.

This clonotype was counted at least ten times. The CDR3 DNA reads as TGCAGTGCTCCCCAGGGTGGCGACACTGAAGCTTTCTTT. Its protein product is CSAPQGGDTEAFF. V usage is TRBV20-1 and J usage is TRBJ1-1; TRBD1 is a possible D gene (5 bases). The CDR3 is made up of 13 amino acids. Germline values: CDR1 DFQATT, CDR2 SNEGSKA (reference sequence). With 5 bases removed from V and 3 bases from J, the gap between germline ends came to 13 bases.

A note on this clonotype: A much larger clone differs by one base, so this may be a read error. The CDR3 loop is CAGSINRGPYEQYF. The CDR3 DNA follows: TGTGCCGGTAGTATCAACAGGGGGCCTTACGAGCAGTACTTC. The chain has TRBV19 and TRBJ2-7; 9 bases are shared with TRBD1. Germline assignment: CDR1 LNHDA and CDR2 SQIVND (reference sequence). The CDR3 runs 14 residues.

This chain links TRBV4-1 with TRBJ2-1, with 8 bases fitting TRBD2. Germline V CDR1 and CDR2: MGHRA, YSYEKL. This CDR3 contains 15 residues. V dropped 4 bases and J dropped 8; count of bases not matched to a gene: 10. CDR3: CASSRGTREPDEQFF. The CDR3 DNA sequence: TGCGCCAGCAGCCGTGGGACTAGAGAACCCGATGAGCAGTTCTTC.

The V call is TRBV7-8, the J call TRBJ2-3; unclear D gene. CDR3 size: 14 residues. The germline V gene has CDR1 SGHVS and CDR2 FQNEAQ. V gave up 5 bases and J gave up 0 bases, with 9 bases separating them. CDR3 nucleotides: TGTGCCAGCAGCAACTATGGTAGCACAGATACGCAGTATTTT. This encodes CASSNYGSTDTQYF.

This clonotype was detected many times. This chain joins TRBV6-1 and TRBJ1-1; 10 nucleotides agree with TRBD1. Germline CDR1 MNHNS, CDR2 SASEGT. The ends lost 7 bases at V and 4 bases at J; junction bases unmatched: 6. The CDR3 is 14 amino acids. The chain's CDR3 is CASIRDRGRTEAFF. The CDR3, as DNA: TGTGCCAGCATACGGGACAGGGGACGCACTGAAGCTTTCTTT.

The rearrangement joins TRBV9 to TRBJ1-2, with D perhaps TRBD1 (6 bases). CDR3 length: 14 amino acids. Germline values: CDR1 SGDLS, CDR2 YYNGEE. Trimming took 2 bases from V and 4 from J, leaving 12 bases between them. Here the CDR3 DNA reads TGTGCCAGCAGCGTTGACAGGCTCAGCTATGGCTACACCTTC. Translating gives CASSVDRLSYGYTF.

The chain is built from TRBV2 and TRBJ2-7; 8 nucleotides agree with TRBD1. Losses at the gene ends were 1 base for V and 2 bases for J; bases not matched to a gene: 13. In germline, CDR1 is SNHLY, CDR2 FYNNEI. The CDR3 length is 18 residues. CDR3 sequence: CASSEGRTGRSAPYEQYF. In DNA form, the CDR3 reads TGTGCCAGCAGTGAAGGTAGGACAGGGAGGAGCGCACCCTACGAGCAGTACTTC.

Ten or more counts support this clonotype. V gene TRBV30 combines with J gene TRBJ1-1; D is undetermined. V lost 0 bases to trimming and J lost 1 base, with 6 bases between them. Per the germline V gene, CDR1 is GTSNPN and CDR2 is SVGIG (reference sequence). This CDR3 spans 13 amino acids. The DNA of the CDR3 is TGTGCCTGGAGTGTATCCGCGAACACTGAAGCTTTCTTT. This gives the protein CAWSVSANTEAFF.

The chain employs TRBV7-8 and TRBJ2-7; D gene unclear. The CDR3 covers 14 residues. Germline lookup yields CDR1 SGHVS and CDR2 FQNEAQ. The ends were cut back, 5 bases at V and 1 base at J, with 12 bases in the middle. This CDR3 reads CASSISTSSYEQYF. The DNA for the CDR3 is TGTGCCAGCAGCATCAGTACCAGTTCCTACGAGCAGTACTTC. Complete variable domain (other parts from reference TRBV7-8 and TRBJ2-7): GAGVSQSPRYKVAKRGQDVALRCDPISGHVSLFWYQQALGQGPEFLTYFQNEAQLDKSGLPSDRFFAERPEGSVSTLKIQRTQQEDSAVYLCASSISTSSYEQYFGPGTRLTVT.